This T cell receptor beta chain was captured in a study of blood T cell repertoires in COVID-19. Overall study: Sample material is recorded as cDNA or gDNA derived from T cells, B-cell-depleted T cells, or PBMCs.

The CDR3 sequence is 13 residues long. V was clipped by 3 bases and J by 4 bases, with 9 bases between them. Seattle patient enrollment occurred during active infection, with longitudinal follow-up thereafter. Using immunoSEQ multiplex PCR, the repertoire was profiled, and TCRdb retains in-frame clones only, with some absent. The sample consists of around 220,000 clones, approximately 85% of them appearing once. The gene calls are TRBV12-3 or TRBV12-4 and TRBJ1-1; D is ambiguous. Sequencing was carried out using peripheral blood. The TCR sequence derives from a woman older than 75 with COVID-19, enrolled during active disease. Written as DNA, the CDR3 is TGTGCCAGCAGTTTGGCCGGGGTCACTGAAGCTTTCTTT. Translation gives CASSLAGVTEAFF.